This TCR beta chain was recorded in a study of T cell repertoires in cytomegalovirus infection. Study in general: It was the public TCR beta signatures that indicated both CMV infection and matching HLA type. Findings and caveats of the study: HLA-C-restricted CMV clonotypes gave the most frequent clonotype in two of eight donors. Carriage of CMV together with the relevant HLA was identifiable through cumulative public TCR beta family frequency.

This clonotype was detected ten times or more. The antigen remains unidentified. Via MiXCR, TCRdb re-called the reads, giving one row per CDR3 protein. The table shows 100,000 to 150,000 distinct CDR3 sequences, with roughly a quarter occurring only once. The CDR3 consists of 14 residues. Germline V CDR1 and CDR2: SGHTA, FQGNSA. V lost 5 bases, J lost 2 bases, and 0 bases stayed unmatched. The receptor was derived from a human donor in good health (CMV status not recorded). Some clones in this sample may be carry-over from other donors' samples. The chain is built from TRBV7-2 and TRBJ2-6; 7 nucleotides align to TRBD1. The sample consisted of PBMCs, sequenced either directly or after in vitro stimulation (not recorded which). This chain's CDR3 is CASSDRAGANVLTF. The CDR3 DNA is TGTGCCAGCAGCGACAGGGCTGGGGCCAACGTCCTGACTTTC.